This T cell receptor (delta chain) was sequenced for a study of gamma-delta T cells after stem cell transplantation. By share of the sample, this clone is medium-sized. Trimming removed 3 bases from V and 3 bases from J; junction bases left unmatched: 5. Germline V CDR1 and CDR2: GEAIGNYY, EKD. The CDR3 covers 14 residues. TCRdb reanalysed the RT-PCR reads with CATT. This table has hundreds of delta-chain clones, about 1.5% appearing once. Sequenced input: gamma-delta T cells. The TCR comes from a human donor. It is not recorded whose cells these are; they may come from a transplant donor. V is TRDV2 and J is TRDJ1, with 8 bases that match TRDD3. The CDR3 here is CACDPVGDPDKLIF. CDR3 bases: TGTGCCTGTGACCCAGTGGGGGATCCCGATAAACTCATCTTT.